A selection of T cell receptor beta chains follows, all from one sample in a study of blood T cell repertoires in COVID-19. TCRdb keeps only in-frame clones here, not all; method: immunoSEQ multiplex PCR. The sample contains some 200,000 clones, about 88% of which appear only once. The sequencing sample was made of peripheral blood. These receptors all come from a man aged 40-50 years with active or convalescent COVID-19. Each CDR3 is given with its conserved first and last residue. Each record gives: V gene, D gene, clone size, J gene, CDR3 DNA, CDR3 protein. The D gene is left open where the match is weak. A row's size may be missing; if present it is once, few, many or a size class.

v_call: TRBV14; d_call: TRBD1; clone_size: few; j_call: TRBJ1-6; cdr3_nt: TGTGCCAGCAGCTTTACAGGGGGGGCTTCACCCCTCCACTTT; cdr3_aa: CASSFTGGASPLHF
v_call: TRBV4-3; d_call: TRBD1; clone_size: NA; j_call: TRBJ2-6; cdr3_nt: TGCGCCAGCAGCCAAGATCGGCTGAGACAGGGGTTTAGCTCTGGGGCCAACGTCCTGACTTTC; cdr3_aa: CASSQDRLRQGFSSGANVLTF
v_call: TRBV5-4; d_call: TRBD2; clone_size: NA; j_call: TRBJ2-1; cdr3_nt: TGTGCCAGCAGCTTTGGATCGGGACTAATCAATGAGCAGTTCTTC; cdr3_aa: CASSFGSGLINEQFF
v_call: TRBV28; d_call: TRBD1; clone_size: NA; j_call: TRBJ1-5; cdr3_nt: TGTGCCAGCAGTCACCGGGACAGCTATAGCAATCAGCCCCAGCATTTT; cdr3_aa: CASSHRDSYSNQPQHF
v_call: TRBV19; d_call: TRBD2; clone_size: NA; j_call: TRBJ2-2; cdr3_nt: TGTGCCAGTAGGGGACGGGTTGGCGGGGGTAACACCGGGGAGCTGTTTTTT; cdr3_aa: CASRGRVGGGNTGELFF
v_call: TRBV7-2; d_call: NA; clone_size: once; j_call: TRBJ2-2; cdr3_nt: TGTGCCAGCAGCTTTCGTCCGCGGCTGAACACCGGGGAGCTGTTTTTT; cdr3_aa: CASSFRPRLNTGELFF
v_call: TRBV5-1; d_call: TRBD1; clone_size: NA; j_call: TRBJ2-1; cdr3_nt: TGCGCCAGCAGCTTGGACAGGGGAAGTAATGAGCAGTTCTTC; cdr3_aa: CASSLDRGSNEQFF
v_call: TRBV2; d_call: NA; clone_size: NA; j_call: TRBJ1-2; cdr3_nt: TGTGCCAGCAGTACAGCCAGGGGTGGTAACTATGGCTACACCTTC; cdr3_aa: CASSTARGGNYGYTF
v_call: TRBV4-2; d_call: NA; clone_size: NA; j_call: TRBJ1-1; cdr3_nt: TGTGCCAGCAGCCAAGAGGTAGGGGTGGCGAACACTGAAGCTTTCTTT; cdr3_aa: CASSQEVGVANTEAFF
v_call: TRBV6-5; d_call: NA; clone_size: NA; j_call: TRBJ2-2; cdr3_nt: TGTGCCAGCAAGGGGGTATCCGGGGAGCTGTTTTTT; cdr3_aa: CASKGVSGELFF
v_call: TRBV15; d_call: NA; clone_size: NA; j_call: TRBJ1-3; cdr3_nt: TGTGCCACCAGCAGAGCCCAGGGGATCTCTGGAAACACCATATATTTT; cdr3_aa: CATSRAQGISGNTIYF
v_call: TRBV27; d_call: TRBD1; clone_size: once; j_call: TRBJ1-2; cdr3_nt: TGTGCCAGCAGCCCGGGACAGGGACAAGGCTACACCTTC; cdr3_aa: CASSPGQGQGYTF
v_call: TRBV10-1; d_call: NA; clone_size: NA; j_call: TRBJ2-3; cdr3_nt: TGCGCCAGCAGAGGGTTTGGAAACAGGGTCCTTAGCACAGATACGCAGTATTTT; cdr3_aa: CASRGFGNRVLSTDTQYF
v_call: TRBV30; d_call: NA; clone_size: few; j_call: TRBJ1-2; cdr3_nt: TGTGCCTGGAGTGTATCGCCGCAGGTCTATGGCTACACCTTC; cdr3_aa: CAWSVSPQVYGYTF
v_call: TRBV28; d_call: TRBD2; clone_size: NA; j_call: TRBJ2-3; cdr3_nt: TGTGCCAGCAGTTCTTTCTCACTTAGCGGGGGCTCTAGCACAGATACGCAGTATTTT; cdr3_aa: CASSSFSLSGGSSTDTQYF
v_call: TRBV30; d_call: TRBD1; clone_size: NA; j_call: TRBJ1-5; cdr3_nt: TGTGCCTGGAGCGCCAGGGGGAGTCAGCCCCAGCATTTT; cdr3_aa: CAWSARGSQPQHF
v_call: TRBV4-2; d_call: TRBD1; clone_size: NA; j_call: TRBJ1-1; cdr3_nt: TGTGCCAGCAGCCAAGAAGGGACAGGGTTGAGTGAAGCTTTCTTT; cdr3_aa: CASSQEGTGLSEAFF
v_call: TRBV12-3/TRBV12-4; d_call: NA; clone_size: NA; j_call: TRBJ1-2; cdr3_nt: TGTGCCAGCAGTTTGAAACAGGTGCGGGGCTACACCTTC; cdr3_aa: CASSLKQVRGYTF
v_call: TRBV19; d_call: TRBD2; clone_size: NA; j_call: TRBJ2-3; cdr3_nt: TGTGCCAGTAGTATGGGACTAGCGGCTAGCACAGATACGCAGTATTTT; cdr3_aa: CASSMGLAASTDTQYF
v_call: TRBV19; d_call: NA; clone_size: NA; j_call: TRBJ2-1; cdr3_nt: TGTGCCAGTAGTATTTGGGAACCGGGGTTATTCGATGAGCAGTTCTTC; cdr3_aa: CASSIWEPGLFDEQFF
v_call: TRBV7-9; d_call: NA; clone_size: once; j_call: TRBJ2-5; cdr3_nt: TGTGCCAGCAGCCCTACAGAAGAGACCCAGTACTTC; cdr3_aa: CASSPTEETQYF
v_call: TRBV5-1; d_call: TRBD1; clone_size: NA; j_call: TRBJ2-5; cdr3_nt: TGCGCCTCCGGGGAACAGGGGAAAGAGACCCAGTACTTC; cdr3_aa: CASGEQGKETQYF
v_call: TRBV2; d_call: NA; clone_size: NA; j_call: TRBJ2-7; cdr3_nt: TGTGCCAGCGAACGGGACATGACCTACGAGCAGTACTTC; cdr3_aa: CASERDMTYEQYF
v_call: TRBV6-6; d_call: TRBD1; clone_size: once; j_call: TRBJ2-7; cdr3_nt: TGTGCCAGCAGTCAGAACAGGGGGCTATACGAGCAGTACTTC; cdr3_aa: CASSQNRGLYEQYF
v_call: TRBV5-8; d_call: NA; clone_size: NA; j_call: TRBJ1-3; cdr3_nt: TGTGCCAGCTACACGGGGGGAATCTCTGGAAACACCATATATTTT; cdr3_aa: CASYTGGISGNTIYF
v_call: TRBV30; d_call: TRBD2; clone_size: NA; j_call: TRBJ2-7; cdr3_nt: TGTGCCTGGAGTGTTGCGGGGACGGGAGGCGAGCAGTACTTC; cdr3_aa: CAWSVAGTGGEQYF
v_call: TRBV28; d_call: TRBD1; clone_size: once; j_call: TRBJ1-2; cdr3_nt: TGTGCCAGCACCCGGACAGGGGGCAACTATGGCTACACCTTC; cdr3_aa: CASTRTGGNYGYTF
v_call: TRBV5-4; d_call: TRBD1; clone_size: NA; j_call: TRBJ2-5; cdr3_nt: TGTGCCAGCAGCCCTGACAGGGGGCAAGGGGAGACCCAGTACTTC; cdr3_aa: CASSPDRGQGETQYF
v_call: TRBV3-1/TRBV3-2; d_call: NA; clone_size: NA; j_call: TRBJ1-1; cdr3_nt: TGTGCCAGCAGCCAAGAAACTCGGACTGAAGCTTTCTTT; cdr3_aa: CASSQETRTEAFF
v_call: TRBV7-2; d_call: NA; clone_size: NA; j_call: TRBJ1-6; cdr3_nt: TGTGCCAGCAGCTCCGGGCGTCAGGGGCATAATTCACCCCTCCACTTT; cdr3_aa: CASSSGRQGHNSPLHF
v_call: TRBV3-1/TRBV3-2; d_call: NA; clone_size: NA; j_call: TRBJ1-5; cdr3_nt: TGTGCCAGCAGCCTTGGTATGGCGGGCAATCAGCCCCAGCATTTT; cdr3_aa: CASSLGMAGNQPQHF
v_call: TRBV18; d_call: TRBD1; clone_size: NA; j_call: TRBJ1-2; cdr3_nt: TGTGCCAGCTCACCCGACAGGGACCATGGCTACACCTTC; cdr3_aa: CASSPDRDHGYTF
v_call: TRBV21-1; d_call: NA; clone_size: NA; j_call: TRBJ2-3; cdr3_nt: TGTGCCAGCAGCAAAGGAGCAGATACGCAGTATTTT; cdr3_aa: CASSKGADTQYF
v_call: TRBV6-1; d_call: NA; clone_size: NA; j_call: TRBJ1-4; cdr3_nt: TGTGCCAGCAGTGAGAGGCAAAACAATGAAAAACTGTTTTTT; cdr3_aa: CASSERQNNEKLFF
v_call: TRBV4-1; d_call: TRBD2; clone_size: NA; j_call: TRBJ2-7; cdr3_nt: TGCGCCAGCAGCCAAGTCACGACTAGCGGGGACTACGAGCAGTACTTC; cdr3_aa: CASSQVTTSGDYEQYF
v_call: TRBV5-4; d_call: TRBD1; clone_size: NA; j_call: TRBJ1-4; cdr3_nt: TGTGCCAGCAGCCCGGACAGGGGGAATGAAAAACTGTTTTTT; cdr3_aa: CASSPDRGNEKLFF
v_call: TRBV20-1; d_call: NA; clone_size: NA; j_call: TRBJ2-7; cdr3_nt: TGCAGTGCTAGTAAGGGGGAGGGCTACGAGCAGTACTTC; cdr3_aa: CSASKGEGYEQYF
v_call: TRBV28; d_call: TRBD1; clone_size: NA; j_call: TRBJ2-7; cdr3_nt: TGTGCCAGCAGTTTATTCGCGACAGGGGGCTACGAGCAGTACTTC; cdr3_aa: CASSLFATGGYEQYF
v_call: TRBV3-1/TRBV3-2; d_call: TRBD2; clone_size: NA; j_call: TRBJ2-7; cdr3_nt: TGTGCCAGCAGCCCGTCTCTAGCGGGGAGCTCCTACGAGCAGTACTTC; cdr3_aa: CASSPSLAGSSYEQYF
v_call: TRBV2; d_call: TRBD2; clone_size: NA; j_call: TRBJ2-2; cdr3_nt: TGTGCCAGCAGGCCCGGACTAGCGGGGGGACGGGGCGGGGAGCTGTTTTTT; cdr3_aa: CASRPGLAGGRGGELFF
v_call: TRBV3-1/TRBV3-2; d_call: TRBD1; clone_size: NA; j_call: TRBJ2-5; cdr3_nt: TGTGCCAGCAGCCATGGACAGGGCCGTCTACAAGAGACCCAGTACTTC; cdr3_aa: CASSHGQGRLQETQYF
v_call: TRBV29-1; d_call: TRBD1; clone_size: NA; j_call: TRBJ1-2; cdr3_nt: TGCAGCGTTGAAGAACAGGGGTTACGGGGCTATGGCTACACCTTC; cdr3_aa: CSVEEQGLRGYGYTF
v_call: TRBV28; d_call: TRBD1; clone_size: NA; j_call: TRBJ1-2; cdr3_nt: TGTGCCAGCAGTGCAATGACAGGGCCTAACTATGGCTACACCTTC; cdr3_aa: CASSAMTGPNYGYTF
v_call: TRBV5-5; d_call: TRBD1; clone_size: NA; j_call: TRBJ1-1; cdr3_nt: TGTGCCAGCAGCTTGAGTGGGACAGTTAACACTGAAGCTTTCTTT; cdr3_aa: CASSLSGTVNTEAFF
v_call: TRBV3-1/TRBV3-2; d_call: NA; clone_size: NA; j_call: TRBJ1-1; cdr3_nt: TGTGCCAGCAGCAATACAGGGTCTGAAGCTTTCTTT; cdr3_aa: CASSNTGSEAFF
v_call: TRBV19; d_call: NA; clone_size: NA; j_call: TRBJ1-2; cdr3_nt: TGTGCCAGTAGTAGTGGTCCCAGAAACTATGGCTACACCTTC; cdr3_aa: CASSSGPRNYGYTF
v_call: TRBV5-8; d_call: TRBD1; clone_size: NA; j_call: TRBJ1-2; cdr3_nt: TGTGCCAGCAGCTCGGGACAGCACTATGGCTACACCTTC; cdr3_aa: CASSSGQHYGYTF
v_call: TRBV18; d_call: NA; clone_size: NA; j_call: TRBJ1-1; cdr3_nt: TGTGCCAGCTCACAGACGGACTTGAACACTGAAGCTTTCTTT; cdr3_aa: CASSQTDLNTEAFF
v_call: TRBV10-3; d_call: TRBD2; clone_size: NA; j_call: TRBJ2-7; cdr3_nt: TGTGCCATCAGTGGAGGACTAGCGGGGGGGCGGGACGAGCAGTACTTC; cdr3_aa: CAISGGLAGGRDEQYF
v_call: TRBV7-2; d_call: TRBD2; clone_size: NA; j_call: TRBJ2-7; cdr3_nt: TGTGCCAGCAGCTTGGGGTCGGGGGGGCCCTACGAGCAGTACTTC; cdr3_aa: CASSLGSGGPYEQYF
v_call: TRBV7-9; d_call: TRBD1; clone_size: NA; j_call: TRBJ2-2; cdr3_nt: TGTGCCAGCAGCCTACAACCCGGGCAGGGGGCGTCCGGGGAGCTGTTTTTT; cdr3_aa: CASSLQPGQGASGELFF
v_call: TRBV6-4; d_call: NA; clone_size: NA; j_call: TRBJ1-2; cdr3_nt: TGTGCCAGCAGCCCGGCACATGGGGGGTCAGGCTATGGCTACACCTTC; cdr3_aa: CASSPAHGGSGYGYTF
v_call: TRBV15; d_call: NA; clone_size: NA; j_call: TRBJ2-7; cdr3_nt: TGTGCCACCAGCAGAGCGAGTATTGCGGGCAACGAGCAGTACTTC; cdr3_aa: CATSRASIAGNEQYF